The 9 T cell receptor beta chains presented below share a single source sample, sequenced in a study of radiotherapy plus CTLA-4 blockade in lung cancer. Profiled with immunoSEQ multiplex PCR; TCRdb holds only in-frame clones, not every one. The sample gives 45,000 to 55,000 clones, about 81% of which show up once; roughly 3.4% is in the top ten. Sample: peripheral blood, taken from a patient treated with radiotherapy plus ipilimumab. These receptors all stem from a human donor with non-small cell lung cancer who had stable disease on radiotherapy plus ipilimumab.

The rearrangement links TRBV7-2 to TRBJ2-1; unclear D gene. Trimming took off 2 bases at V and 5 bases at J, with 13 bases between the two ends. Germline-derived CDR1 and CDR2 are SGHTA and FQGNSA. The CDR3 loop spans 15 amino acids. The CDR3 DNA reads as TGTGCCAGCAGCTTAACGGCGGAGAAACACAATGAGCAGTTCTTC. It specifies CASSLTAEKHNEQFF.

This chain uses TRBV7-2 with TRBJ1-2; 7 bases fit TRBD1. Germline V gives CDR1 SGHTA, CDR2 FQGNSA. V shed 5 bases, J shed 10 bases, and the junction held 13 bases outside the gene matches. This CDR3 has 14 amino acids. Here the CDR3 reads CASSLWTQGIDYTF. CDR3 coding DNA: TGTGCCAGCAGCCTGTGGACACAGGGGATTGACTACACCTTC.

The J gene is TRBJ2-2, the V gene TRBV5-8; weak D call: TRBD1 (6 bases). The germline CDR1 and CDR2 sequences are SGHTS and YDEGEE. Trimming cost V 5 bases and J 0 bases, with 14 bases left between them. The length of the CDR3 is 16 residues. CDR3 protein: CASRRDGTTNTGELFF. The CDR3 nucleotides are TGTGCCAGCAGAAGGGACGGGACAACGAACACCGGGGAGCTGTTTTTT.

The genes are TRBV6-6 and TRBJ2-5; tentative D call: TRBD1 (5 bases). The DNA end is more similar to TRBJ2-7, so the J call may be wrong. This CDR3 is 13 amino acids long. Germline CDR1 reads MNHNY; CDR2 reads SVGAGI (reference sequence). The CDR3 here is CASSPSTDDEQYF. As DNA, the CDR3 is TGTGCCAGCAGTCCTTCGACAGATGACGAGCAGTACTTC.

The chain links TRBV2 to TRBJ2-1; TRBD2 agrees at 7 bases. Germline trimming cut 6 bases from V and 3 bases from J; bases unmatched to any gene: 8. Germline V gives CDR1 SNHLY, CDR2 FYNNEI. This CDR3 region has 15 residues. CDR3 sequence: CASSRQAGFYNEQFF. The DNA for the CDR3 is TGTGCCAGCAGCCGGCAAGCGGGGTTCTACAATGAGCAGTTCTTC.

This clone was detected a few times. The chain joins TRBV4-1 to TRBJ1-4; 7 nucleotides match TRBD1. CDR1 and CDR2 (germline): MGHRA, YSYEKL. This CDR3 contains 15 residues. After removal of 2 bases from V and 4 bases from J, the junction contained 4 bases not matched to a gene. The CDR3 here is CASSQTDRLNEKLFF. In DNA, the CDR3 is TGCGCCAGCAGCCAAACGGACAGGCTTAATGAAAAACTGTTTTTT.

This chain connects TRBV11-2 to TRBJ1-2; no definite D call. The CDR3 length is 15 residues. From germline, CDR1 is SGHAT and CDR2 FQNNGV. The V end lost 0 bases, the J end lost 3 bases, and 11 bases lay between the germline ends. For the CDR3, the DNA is TGTGCCAGCAGCTTAGATCTCGGAGGATACTATGGCTACACCTTC. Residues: CASSLDLGGYYGYTF.

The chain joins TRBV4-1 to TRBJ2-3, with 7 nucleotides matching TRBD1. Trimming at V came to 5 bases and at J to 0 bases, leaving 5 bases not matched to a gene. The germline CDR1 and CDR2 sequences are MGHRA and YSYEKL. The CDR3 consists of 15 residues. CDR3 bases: TGCGCCAGCAGCGCCGACAGGGCTAGCACAGATACGCAGTATTTT. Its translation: CASSADRASTDTQYF.

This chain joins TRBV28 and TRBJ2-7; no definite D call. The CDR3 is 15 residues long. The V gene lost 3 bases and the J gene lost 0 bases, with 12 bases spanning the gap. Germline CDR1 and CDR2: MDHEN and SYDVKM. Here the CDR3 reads CASSFPAGLSYEQYF. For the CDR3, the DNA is TGTGCCAGCAGTTTCCCGGCAGGCCTCTCCTACGAGCAGTACTTC.